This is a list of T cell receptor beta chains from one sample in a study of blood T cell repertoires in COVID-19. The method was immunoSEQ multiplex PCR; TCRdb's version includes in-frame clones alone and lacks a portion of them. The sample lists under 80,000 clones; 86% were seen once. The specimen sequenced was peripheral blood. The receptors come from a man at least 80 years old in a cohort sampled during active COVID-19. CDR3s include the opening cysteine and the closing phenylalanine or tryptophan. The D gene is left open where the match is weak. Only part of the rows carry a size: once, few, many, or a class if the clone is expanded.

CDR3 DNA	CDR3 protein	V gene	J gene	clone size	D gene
TGTGCCAGCAGTTACTCGACAGTGAACACTGAAGCTTTCTTT	CASSYSTVNTEAFF	TRBV6-5	TRBJ1-1	-	-
TGCGCCAGCAGCCTCGGGACAGGGACTTACGAGCAGTACTTC	CASSLGTGTYEQYF	TRBV4-1	TRBJ2-7	-	TRBD1
TGTGCCAGCAGCTCCGCCGGGACTAGCGGGGGGAAAGAGACCCAGTACTTC	CASSSAGTSGGKETQYF	TRBV13	TRBJ2-5	-	TRBD2
TGTGCCAGCTCACCAGTAAGGAGAGATAACACTGAAGCTTTCTTT	CASSPVRRDNTEAFF	TRBV18	TRBJ1-1	-	-
TGTGCCAGCAGCCGGACGAGCGAGGGTACGCAGTATTTT	CASSRTSEGTQYF	TRBV21-1	TRBJ2-3	-	-
TGTGCCAGCAGCTTGGACAGGGCGGCAGATACGCAGTATTTT	CASSLDRAADTQYF	TRBV5-4	TRBJ2-3	-	-
TGTGCCAGCACTCCGGGTGCAGGGCTGTACTATAATTCACCCCTCCACTTT	CASTPGAGLYYNSPLHF	TRBV27	TRBJ1-6	-	-
TGTGCCAGCAGTTTAGCGGGGGGAACGTACAATGAGCAGTTCTTC	CASSLAGGTYNEQFF	TRBV28	TRBJ2-1	-	TRBD2
TGTGCCAGCAGGCCCCCACTAGGGTTTGACGTGACCCAGTACTTC	CASRPPLGFDVTQYF	TRBV28	TRBJ2-5	-	-
TGTGCCAGCAGCTTGGGCAGATTGAACACTGAAGCTTTCTTT	CASSLGRLNTEAFF	TRBV5-5	TRBJ1-1	-	-
TGTGCCATCAGTGAGGCCGAGGACAGCTATGGCTACACCTTC	CAISEAEDSYGYTF	TRBV10-3	TRBJ1-2	-	-
TGTGCCAGCGGTGACAGGGGCTGGTCACCCCTCCACTTT	CASGDRGWSPLHF	TRBV6-1	TRBJ1-6	-	TRBD1
TGTGCCAGCAGCCGGAGGACAGGGAACACTGAAGCTTTCTTT	CASSRRTGNTEAFF	TRBV13	TRBJ1-1	-	TRBD1
TGCAGCGTTGAAGGACAGGGAGCCTACACCTTC	CSVEGQGAYTF	TRBV29-1	TRBJ1-2	-	TRBD1
TGTGCCAGCAGTTTATGGGCAGGGGGCGCGGGAGAGACCCAGTACTTC	CASSLWAGGAGETQYF	TRBV27	TRBJ2-5	-	TRBD1
TGTGCCAGCGCCATGTCAGGGATGGGTTACGAGCAGTACTTC	CASAMSGMGYEQYF	TRBV7-2	TRBJ2-7	-	-
TGCGCCAGCAGGGATCTGGGGGTTCGGTCAGGACGTCCAGGGGTCTCCTACGAGCAGTACTTC	CASRDLGVRSGRPGVSYEQYF	TRBV4-1	TRBJ2-7	-	-
TGCAGTGCTAGTCAGGACAGCCTTGGAGAGACCCAGTACTTC	CSASQDSLGETQYF	TRBV20-1	TRBJ2-5	-	-
TGCAGCGTTGAACCCCAGGGTTCAACAGATACGCAGTATTTT	CSVEPQGSTDTQYF	TRBV29-1	TRBJ2-3	-	-
TGTGCCAGCTCCCCCGGGACAGGGGGCGCGTACACTGAAGCTTTCTTT	CASSPGTGGAYTEAFF	TRBV18	TRBJ1-1	-	TRBD1
TGTGCCAGCGGGAGGTTGGGGTCACCCCTCCACTTT	CASGRLGSPLHF	TRBV6-5	TRBJ1-6	-	-
TGTGCCAGCAGTTTCAGTCGATACAATGAGCAGTTCTTC	CASSFSRYNEQFF	TRBV2	TRBJ2-1	-	-
TGCAGCGCAGGGGAGGCTAATTCACCCCTCCACTTT	CSAGEANSPLHF	TRBV29-1	TRBJ1-6	-	-
TGTGCCAGCAGCGCGACAGGGCTGAACACTGAAGCTTTCTTT	CASSATGLNTEAFF	TRBV4-2	TRBJ1-1	-	TRBD1
TGTGCCGGTTCACTCAATCCGACAGGGGTCACCGGGGAGCTGTTTTTT	CAGSLNPTGVTGELFF	TRBV7-6	TRBJ2-2	-	TRBD1
TGCGCCAGCAGCTTCGGGGGGCCATGGGCGTTCAATGAGCAGTTCTTC	CASSFGGPWAFNEQFF	TRBV5-1	TRBJ2-1	-	-
TGTGCCAGCAGCCAGGGACAGGGGGTAGAAAAACTGTTTTTT	CASSQGQGVEKLFF	TRBV5-4	TRBJ1-4	-	TRBD1
TGTGCCAGTAGCGCAAAGGGACAGGGACCACGTGAAGCTTTCTTT	CASSAKGQGPREAFF	TRBV19	TRBJ1-1	-	TRBD1
TGTGCCAGTAGTAACAGGGCGGGGGACACTGAAGCTTTCTTT	CASSNRAGDTEAFF	TRBV19	TRBJ1-1	-	-
TGCAGCGTTGAAAGCCCGAGCTCCTACAATGAGCAGTTCTTC	CSVESPSSYNEQFF	TRBV29-1	TRBJ2-1	-	-
TGCAGCGTTGAAACAGCAGGGGGCAGAAATCAGCCCCAGCATTTT	CSVETAGGRNQPQHF	TRBV29-1	TRBJ1-5	-	TRBD1
TGTGCCAGCAGCCACAGGTCCAGGGGTGTCGACACCGGGGAGCTGTTTTTT	CASSHRSRGVDTGELFF	TRBV14	TRBJ2-2	-	-
TGTGCCATCAGTGATAAGCGGGGGGCCTACAATGAGCAGTTCTTC	CAISDKRGAYNEQFF	TRBV10-3	TRBJ2-1	-	TRBD2
TGTGCCAGCTCAGAGAGCGGGGGACAAAGGACAGATACGCAGTATTTT	CASSESGGQRTDTQYF	TRBV18	TRBJ2-3	-	TRBD2
TGTGCCAGCAGCCAAGGGACTATCAACACCGGGGAGCTGTTTTTT	CASSQGTINTGELFF	TRBV7-6	TRBJ2-2	-	TRBD2
TGTGCCGCGCGGGAACAGGAACCAAGCTCTGGAAACACCATATATTTT	CAAREQEPSSGNTIYF	TRBV10-3	TRBJ1-3	-	-
TGTGCCAGCAGCTTAGGAACAGGGATCGCTGGCTACACCTTC	CASSLGTGIAGYTF	TRBV7-8	TRBJ1-2	-	-
TGCGCCAGCAGCCAAGGCAGGGGTGGGTATGGCTACACCTTC	CASSQGRGGYGYTF	TRBV4-1	TRBJ1-2	-	-
TGTGCCAGCAGCTTGGGGCAGGACACCGGGGAGCTGTTTTTT	CASSLGQDTGELFF	TRBV5-4	TRBJ2-2	few	-
TGTGCCAGCTCCGGGGAGCGGGGGATAACACAAGATACGCAGTATTTT	CASSGERGITQDTQYF	TRBV7-3	TRBJ2-3	-	TRBD2
TGTGCCAGTAGTATGATTTTGGGAACCGGGGTTATTCAGCCCCAGCATTTT	CASSMILGTGVIQPQHF	TRBV19	TRBJ1-5	-	-
TGTGCCAGCAGCCAAGGGAGCAGATCCGGGGAGCTGTTTTTT	CASSQGSRSGELFF	TRBV3-1/TRBV3-2	TRBJ2-2	-	-
TGTGCCAGCAGTTACCACATGACAGGGGGGAACACTGAAGCTTTCTTT	CASSYHMTGGNTEAFF	TRBV6-6	TRBJ1-1	-	TRBD1